The 10 T cell receptor beta chains given below trace back to one sample, sequenced in a study of blood T cells in healthy people across ages. PCR was performed a second time for roughly 7 to 12 cycles using a sample-barcoded 5' primer and a J-beta primer mix. Via MiXCR, TCRdb re-called the 5' RACE reads, giving one row per CDR3 protein. Seen here are 540,000 or so distinct CDR3 sequences, approximately 25% observed once, and the top ten hold roughly 10%. This sample also appeared in a second study, on T cells of mothers and their children.

Sequences were obtained from blood. The receptors shown here come from a boy aged 5-17 years in good health.

There are a few counts of this clonotype. The chain employs TRBV20-1 and TRBJ2-1; D not resolved. CDR1 DFQATT and CDR2 SNEGSKA come from the germline V gene (reference sequence). Between the trimmed V and J ends, which lost 5 bases and 5 bases, there was a span of 4 bases. CDR3 length: 10 residues. The CDR3: CSAVNNEQFF. Here the CDR3 DNA reads TGCAGTGCTGTTAACAATGAGCAGTTCTTC.

This chain uses TRBV25-1 with TRBJ2-3, with 11 bases aligning to TRBD1. The ends lost 5 bases at V and 8 bases at J; junction bases unmatched: 9. The CDR3 spans 15 residues. The germline CDR1 and CDR2 sequences are MGHDK and SYGVNS. The CDR3 DNA reads TGTGCCAGCAGTATGGGGACAGGGGGGCCCGGTACGCAGTATTTT. This encodes CASSMGTGGPGTQYF.

The chain combines TRBV29-1 with TRBJ2-5; a weak D match, TRBD2 (6 bases). The CDR3 extends over 14 amino acids. Germline V lookup: CDR1 SQVTM, CDR2 ANQGSEA. Trimming took off 7 bases at V and 4 bases at J, with 19 bases between the two ends. CDR3 sequence (DNA): TGCAGCGCCGTGCGGGGTGGGGAGGCAGAGACCCAGTACTTC. Its translation is CSAVRGGEAETQYF. Combining the CDR3 with reference TRBV29-1 and TRBJ2-5 gives the whole variable domain SAVISQKPSRDICQRGTSLTIQCQVDSQVTMMFWYRQQPGQSLTLIATANQGSEATYESGFVIDKFPISRPNLTFSTLTVSNMSPEDSSIYLCSAVRGGEAETQYFGPGTRLLVL.

The CDR3 coding sequence is TGTGCCAGCACCGAGCGGCTCGGGAATCAGCCCCAGCATTTT. Amino acids: CASTERLGNQPQHF. J is TRBJ1-5 and V is TRBV28; unclear D gene. Germline assignment: CDR1 MDHEN and CDR2 SYDVKM. This CDR3 region has 14 residues. V lost 7 bases and J lost 4, with 14 bases in between.

The V call is TRBV20-1, the J call TRBJ2-5, with TRBD2 matching 7 bases. Losses at the gene ends were 5 bases for V and 5 bases for J; bases not matched to a gene: 8. CDR1 DFQATT and CDR2 SNEGSKA come from the germline V gene (reference sequence). The CDR3 runs to 13 residues. The CDR3 coding sequence is TGCAGTGCTGGGGGGGGGAGCGGTGAGACCCAGTACTTC. Its protein is CSAGGGSGETQYF.

The chain links TRBV19 to TRBJ2-3, with no clear D. The CDR3 has 14 amino acids. V lost 7 bases and J lost 0, with 11 bases in between. CDR1 and CDR2 (germline): LNHDA, SQIVND (reference sequence). CDR3 DNA sequence: TGTGCCAGTAAAGCAGTTTCCAGCACAGATACGCAGTATTTT. It is translated as CASKAVSSTDTQYF. Full variable domain (missing parts from reference TRBV19 and TRBJ2-3): DGGITQSPKYLFRKEGQNVTLSCEQNLNHDAMYWYRQDPGQGLRLIYYSQIVNDFQKGDIAEGYSVSREKKESFPLTVTSAQKNPTAFYLCASKAVSSTDTQYFGPGTRLTVL.

In this sample, this clonotype turned up a few times. The chain joins TRBV11-2 to TRBJ2-1; maybe TRBD2 (6 bases). Trimming stripped 1 base from V and 2 bases from J, with 9 bases between. This CDR3 is built from 15 residues. The germline CDR1 and CDR2 sequences are SGHAT and FQNNGV. CDR3 nucleotides: TGTGCCAGCAGCTTAGGGTCGGGGGCCTACAATGAGCAGTTCTTC. Translating it yields CASSLGSGAYNEQFF. The variable domain in full, completed from reference TRBV11-2 and TRBJ2-1, reads EAGVAQSPRYKIIEKRQSVAFWCNPISGHATLYWYQQILGQGPKLLIQFQNNGVVDDSQLPKDRFSAERLKGVDSTLKIQPAKLEDSAVYLCASSLGSGAYNEQFFGPGTRLTVL.

This rearrangement joins TRBV12-3 or TRBV12-4 to TRBJ2-1; the match to TRBD2 covers 13 bases. J lost 5 bases, V lost 6 bases, and 7 bases had no gene match. CDR3 length: 16 amino acids. DNA of the CDR3: TGTGCCAGCAGCCCCTCCGGACTAGCGGGGGACAATGAGCAGTTCTTC. It translates to CASSPSGLAGDNEQFF.

This clonotype was counted many times. The V gene is TRBV29-1, the J gene TRBJ2-7, with 7 bases aligning to TRBD1. The length of the CDR3 is 13 residues. V dropped 6 bases and J dropped 5; count of bases not matched to a gene: 10. CDR1 is SQVTM and CDR2 is ANQGSEA in the germline V gene. The CDR3 region is CSVDKGQNNEQYF. CDR3 DNA sequence: TGCAGCGTCGACAAGGGACAGAACAACGAGCAGTACTTC.

This clonotype was detected a few times. V gene TRBV18 combines with J gene TRBJ2-2; a weak D match, TRBD1 (5 bases). The germline V gene has CDR1 KGHSH and CDR2 LQKENI. V dropped 2 bases and J dropped 6 bases, with 10 bases sitting between them. The CDR3 has 14 residues. The CDR3 DNA follows: TGTGCCAGCTCACCAGGAACCAGGGCCGGGGAGCTGTTTTTT. Translation: CASSPGTRAGELFF.